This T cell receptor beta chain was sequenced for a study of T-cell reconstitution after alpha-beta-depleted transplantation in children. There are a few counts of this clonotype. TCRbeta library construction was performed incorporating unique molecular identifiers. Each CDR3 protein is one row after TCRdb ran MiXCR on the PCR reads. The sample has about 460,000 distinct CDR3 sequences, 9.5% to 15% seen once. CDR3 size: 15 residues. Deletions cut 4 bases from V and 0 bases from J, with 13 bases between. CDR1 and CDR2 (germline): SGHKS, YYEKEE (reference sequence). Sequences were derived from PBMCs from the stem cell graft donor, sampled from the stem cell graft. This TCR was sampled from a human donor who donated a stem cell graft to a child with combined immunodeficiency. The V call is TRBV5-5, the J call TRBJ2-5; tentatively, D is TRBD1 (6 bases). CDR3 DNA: TGTGCCAGCAGCGACAGGTCCTGGTACCAAGAGACCCAGTACTTC. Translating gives CASSDRSWYQETQYF.